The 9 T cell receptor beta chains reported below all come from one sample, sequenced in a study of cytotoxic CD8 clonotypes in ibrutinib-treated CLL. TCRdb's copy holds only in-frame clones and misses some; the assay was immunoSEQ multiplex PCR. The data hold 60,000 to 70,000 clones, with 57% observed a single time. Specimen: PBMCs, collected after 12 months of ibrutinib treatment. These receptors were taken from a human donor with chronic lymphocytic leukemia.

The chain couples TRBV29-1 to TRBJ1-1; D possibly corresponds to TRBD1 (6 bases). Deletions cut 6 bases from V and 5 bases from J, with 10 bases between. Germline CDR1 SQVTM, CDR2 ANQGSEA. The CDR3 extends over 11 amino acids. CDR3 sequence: CSVGRGTEAFF. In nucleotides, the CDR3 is TGCAGCGTGGGCAGGGGAACTGAAGCTTTCTTT.

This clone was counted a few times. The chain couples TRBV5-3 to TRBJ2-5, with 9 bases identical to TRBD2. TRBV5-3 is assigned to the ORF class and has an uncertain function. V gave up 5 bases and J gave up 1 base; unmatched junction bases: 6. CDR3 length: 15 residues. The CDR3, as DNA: TGTGCCAGAAGTCCTAGCGGGGTTCGCCAAGAGACCCAGTACTTC. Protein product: CARSPSGVRQETQYF.

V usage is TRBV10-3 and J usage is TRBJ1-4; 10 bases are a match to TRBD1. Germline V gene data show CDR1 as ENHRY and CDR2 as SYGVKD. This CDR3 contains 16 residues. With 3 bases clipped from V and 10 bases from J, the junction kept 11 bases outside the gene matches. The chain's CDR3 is CAISDPDRQGAAKLFF. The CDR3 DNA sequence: TGTGCCATCAGTGATCCCGACCGACAGGGGGCCGCAAAACTGTTTTTT.

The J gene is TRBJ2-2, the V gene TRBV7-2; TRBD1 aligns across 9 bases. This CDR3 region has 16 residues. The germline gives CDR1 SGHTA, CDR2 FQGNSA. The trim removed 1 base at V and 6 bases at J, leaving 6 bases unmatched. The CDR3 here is CASSLVGQGRAGELFF. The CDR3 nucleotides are TGTGCCAGCAGCTTAGTGGGACAGGGTCGAGCCGGGGAGCTGTTTTTT.

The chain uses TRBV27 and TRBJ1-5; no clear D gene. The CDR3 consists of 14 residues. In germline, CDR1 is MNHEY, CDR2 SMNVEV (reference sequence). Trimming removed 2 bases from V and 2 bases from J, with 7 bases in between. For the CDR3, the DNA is TGTGCCAGCAGTTTAAAGTACGGCAATCAGCCCCAGCATTTT. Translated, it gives CASSLKYGNQPQHF.

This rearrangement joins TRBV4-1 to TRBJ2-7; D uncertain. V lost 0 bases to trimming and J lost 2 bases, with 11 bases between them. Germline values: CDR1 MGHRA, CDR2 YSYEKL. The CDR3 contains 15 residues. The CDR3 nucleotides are TGCGCCAGCAGCCAAGAGCCGGGCAGTCCCTACGAGCAGTACTTC. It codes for CASSQEPGSPYEQYF.

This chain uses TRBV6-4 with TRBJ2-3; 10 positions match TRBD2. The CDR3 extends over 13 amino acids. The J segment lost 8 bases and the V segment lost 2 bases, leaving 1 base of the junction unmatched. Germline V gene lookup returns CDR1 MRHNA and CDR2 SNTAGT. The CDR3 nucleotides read TGTGCCAGCAGTGACCGACTAGCGGGTACGCAGTATTTT. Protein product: CASSDRLAGTQYF.

Here the CDR3 DNA reads TGTGCCAGCAGCTTTCCTGGGGGACTAGCGGGACAAGAGACCCAGTACTTC. Its translation is CASSFPGGLAGQETQYF. The V gene is TRBV5-6, the J gene TRBJ2-5; 13 bases match TRBD2. This CDR3 has 17 amino acids. The V gene end was trimmed by 2 bases and the J gene end by 2 bases; junction bases not matched to a gene: 6. CDR1 SGHDT and CDR2 YYEEEE come from the germline V gene.

CDR3 protein: CASSVNRASVLNQPQHF. The CDR3 nucleotides are TGTGCCAGCAGTGTAAACAGGGCCTCCGTCCTTAATCAGCCCCAGCATTTT. V gene TRBV6-1 combines with J gene TRBJ1-5; possibly TRBD1 for D (6 bases). Germline loops: CDR1 MNHNS, CDR2 SASEGT. The V and J ends lost 4 bases and 4 bases respectively, with 20 bases between them. The CDR3 is 17 residues long.